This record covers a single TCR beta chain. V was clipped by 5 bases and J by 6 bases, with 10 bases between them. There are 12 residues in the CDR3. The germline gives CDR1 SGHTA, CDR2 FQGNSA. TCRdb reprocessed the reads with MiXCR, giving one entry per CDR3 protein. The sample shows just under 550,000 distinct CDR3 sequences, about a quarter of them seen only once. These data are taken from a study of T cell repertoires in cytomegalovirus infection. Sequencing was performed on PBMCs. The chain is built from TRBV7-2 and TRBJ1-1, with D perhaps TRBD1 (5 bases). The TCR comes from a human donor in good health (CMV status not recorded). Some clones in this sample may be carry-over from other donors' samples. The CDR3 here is CASSRVGPEAFF. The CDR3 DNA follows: TGTGCCAGCAGCCGCGTGGGGCCTGAAGCTTTCTTT. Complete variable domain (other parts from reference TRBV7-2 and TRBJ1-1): GAGVSQSPSNKVTEKGKDVELRCDPISGHTALYWYRQSLGQGLEFLIYFQGNSAPDKSGLPSDRFSAERTGGSVSTLTIQRTQQEDSAVYLCASSRVGPEAFFGQGTRLTVV.